The 17 T cell receptor beta chains listed next were all sequenced from one sample in a study of blood T cell repertoires in COVID-19. Only in-frame clones appear in the TCRdb table, and some are missing; sequencing was by immunoSEQ multiplex PCR. This sample carries 190,000 or so clones, under 90% of them seen once, and the ten largest clones take about 7%. The sample comprised peripheral blood. These receptors originate from a middle-aged man with acute or convalescent COVID-19.

This clone was recorded once. CDR3 residues: CASSRRDRGSTGELFF. The CDR3 DNA reads as TGTGCCAGCAGTCGACGGGACAGGGGGTCCACCGGGGAGCTGTTTTTT. The chain is built from TRBV27 and TRBJ2-2; 11 bases fit TRBD1. The V segment lost 5 bases and the J segment 4 bases; nucleotides outside the gene matches: 6. Germline CDR1 MNHEY, CDR2 SMNVEV (reference sequence). The length of the CDR3 is 16 residues.

The J gene is TRBJ1-1, the V gene TRBV2; 7 nucleotides align to TRBD1. Germline-derived CDR1 and CDR2 are SNHLY and FYNNEI. The CDR3 loop spans 13 amino acids. Germline trimming cut 7 bases from V and 0 bases from J; bases unmatched to any gene: 2. The CDR3 loop is CASIDRVNTEAFF. CDR3 bases: TGTGCCAGCATTGACAGGGTGAACACTGAAGCTTTCTTT.

The genes are TRBV11-1 and TRBJ2-7; 9 nucleotides agree with TRBD1. CDR1 SGHAT and CDR2 FQDESV come from the germline V gene (reference sequence). The CDR3 runs to 14 residues. V dropped 5 bases and J dropped 3; count of bases not matched to a gene: 5. The CDR3 protein is CASSPRTGDYEQYF. The DNA for the CDR3 is TGTGCCAGCAGCCCTAGGACAGGGGACTACGAGCAGTACTTC.

The V call is TRBV5-6, the J call TRBJ2-5; D gene uncertain. The CDR3 runs 14 residues. Germline V gene data show CDR1 as SGHDT and CDR2 as YYEEEE. V shed 2 bases and J shed 5 bases, with 13 bases lying between them. For the CDR3, the DNA is TGTGCCAGCAGCTTCGCGGCCTCTCGGGAGACCCAGTACTTC. Protein product: CASSFAASRETQYF.

This chain connects TRBV5-4 to TRBJ1-2; D unclear. The CDR3 contains 13 residues. The V gene's germline CDR1 is SGHNT and CDR2 YYREEE (reference sequence). V dropped 0 bases and J dropped 4 bases, with 7 bases sitting between them. CDR3 sequence: CASSLAGSYGYTF. CDR3 coding DNA: TGTGCCAGCAGCTTGGCGGGGAGCTATGGCTACACCTTC.

J is TRBJ2-1 and V is TRBV6-5, with 11 positions matching TRBD2. The CDR3 runs to 16 residues. The J segment lost 4 bases and the V segment lost 0 bases, leaving 2 bases of the junction unmatched. Germline values: CDR1 MNHEY, CDR2 SVGAGI. As DNA, the CDR3 is TGTGCCAGCAGTTACTCGACTAGCGGGGATTACAATGAGCAGTTCTTC. This gives the protein CASSYSTSGDYNEQFF.

The genes are TRBV7-2 and TRBJ2-2; D perhaps matches TRBD2 (6 bases). The ends were cut back, 0 bases at V and 2 bases at J, with 19 bases in the middle. This CDR3 has 19 amino acids. CDR1 and CDR2 from the germline V gene are SGHTA and FQGNSA. The CDR3: CASSLAAERAARNTGELFF. The CDR3 nucleotides read TGTGCCAGCAGCTTAGCGGCGGAGCGGGCAGCCCGTAACACCGGGGAGCTGTTTTTT.

The CDR3 protein is CASSIGLGRQETQYF. CDR3 in DNA: TGTGCCAGCAGCATCGGACTAGGTCGGCAAGAGACCCAGTACTTC. This rearrangement joins TRBV11-3 to TRBJ2-5, with 7 bases fitting TRBD2. The CDR3 length is 15 residues. CDR1 SGHNT and CDR2 YENEEA come from the germline V gene. V lost 5 bases and J lost 2; bases outside the gene matches: 8.

This chain links TRBV28 with TRBJ1-2, with D unresolved. The germline CDR1 and CDR2 sequences are MDHEN and SYDVKM. This CDR3 comprises 16 residues. V was pared by 2 bases and J by 6 bases, with 19 bases between. CDR3 in amino acids: CASSLLMTAGLHGYTF. The CDR3 DNA is TGTGCCAGCAGTTTACTCATGACTGCGGGTCTTCATGGCTACACCTTC.

This chain joins TRBV11-2 and TRBJ2-3, with 15 bases fitting TRBD2. Germline V lookup: CDR1 SGHAT, CDR2 FQNNGV. This CDR3 is 18 amino acids long. The ends lost 5 bases at V and 0 bases at J; junction bases unmatched: 6. CDR3 protein: CASSRTSGGVSSTDTQYF. In DNA, the CDR3 is TGTGCCAGCAGCCGGACTAGCGGGGGGGTATCTAGCACAGATACGCAGTATTTT.

As DNA, the CDR3 is TGTGCCTGGAGTCGGCCCCGGAGTTTACCCGGGGCCAACGTCCTGACTTTC. Protein: CAWSRPRSLPGANVLTF. This chain uses TRBV30 with TRBJ2-6, with D uncertain. From germline, CDR1 is GTSNPN and CDR2 SVGIG (reference sequence). V shed 2 bases and J shed 4 bases, with 18 bases lying between them. This CDR3 has 17 amino acids.

The chain carries TRBV6-2 or TRBV6-3 and TRBJ2-1, with TRBD2 as a possible D gene (7 bases). V lost 2 bases and J lost 2, with 10 bases in between. CDR3 length: 15 residues. Germline CDR1 is MNHEY and CDR2 is SVGEGT. CDR3 DNA sequence: TGTGCCAGCAGTTACGCGGGGGCCACCTACAATGAGCAGTTCTTC. Translation: CASSYAGATYNEQFF.

V gene TRBV9 combines with J gene TRBJ2-1, with 9 bases identical to TRBD1. This CDR3 comprises 17 residues. After removal of 3 bases from V and 4 bases from J, the junction contained 11 bases not matched to a gene. The germline CDR1 and CDR2 sequences are SGDLS and YYNGEE. The CDR3 spells CASSGELGTGKYNEQFF. DNA of the CDR3: TGTGCCAGCAGCGGCGAGCTGGGGACAGGGAAATACAATGAGCAGTTCTTC. The whole variable domain, filled in from reference TRBV9 and TRBJ2-1, reads DSGVTQTPKHLITATGQRVTLRCSPRSGDLSVYWYQQSLDQGLQFLIQYYNGEERAKGNILERFSAQQFPDLHSELNLSSLELGDSALYFCASSGELGTGKYNEQFFGPGTRLTVL.

This clone was seen a single time. This chain uses TRBV7-2 with TRBJ2-7, with TRBD2 identical over 9 bases. The germline gives CDR1 SGHTA, CDR2 FQGNSA. The junction had 13 bases not matched to a gene; V was cut back by 5 bases and J by 8 bases. This CDR3 is built from 15 residues. CDR3 bases: TGTGCCAGCAGCAAGGGGAGGACTAGCGTGGGTCAGCAGTACTTC. Translating gives CASSKGRTSVGQQYF.

The chain has TRBV9 and TRBJ2-5; TRBD2 matches 12 bases. Trimming cost V 4 bases and J 4 bases; bases outside gene matches: 5. This CDR3 is 15 amino acids long. Germline V gene lookup returns CDR1 SGDLS and CDR2 YYNGEE. CDR3: CASSKGTSGPETQYF. CDR3 coding DNA: TGTGCCAGCAGCAAGGGGACTAGCGGGCCAGAGACCCAGTACTTC.

The gene calls are TRBV6-7 and TRBJ1-5, with a tentative D call TRBD1 (6 bases). TRBV6-7 is identified as an open reading frame with a role that is uncertain. V lost 6 bases and J lost 1, with 13 bases in between. This CDR3 region has 15 residues. CDR3 protein: CASRHPGESNQPQHF. As DNA, the CDR3 is TGTGCCAGCAGACACCCAGGGGAGAGCAATCAGCCCCAGCATTTT.

The rearrangement joins TRBV13 to TRBJ2-1; a weak D match, TRBD1 (6 bases). The CDR3 is 16 residues long. The V end lost 4 bases, the J end lost 9 bases, and 22 bases lay between the germline ends. Per the germline V gene, CDR1 is PRHDT and CDR2 is FYEKMQ (reference sequence). CDR3 residues: CASSSTTDSPTGEQFF. The CDR3 DNA sequence: TGTGCCAGCAGCTCCACCACGGACAGCCCGACTGGTGAGCAGTTCTTC. Looking up the rest from reference TRBV13 and TRBJ2-1 gives the full variable domain: AAGVIQSPRHLIKEKRETATLKCYPIPRHDTVYWYQQGPGQDPQFLISFYEKMQSDKGSIPDRFSAQQFSDYHSELNMSSLELGDSALYFCASSSTTDSPTGEQFFGPGTRLTVL.